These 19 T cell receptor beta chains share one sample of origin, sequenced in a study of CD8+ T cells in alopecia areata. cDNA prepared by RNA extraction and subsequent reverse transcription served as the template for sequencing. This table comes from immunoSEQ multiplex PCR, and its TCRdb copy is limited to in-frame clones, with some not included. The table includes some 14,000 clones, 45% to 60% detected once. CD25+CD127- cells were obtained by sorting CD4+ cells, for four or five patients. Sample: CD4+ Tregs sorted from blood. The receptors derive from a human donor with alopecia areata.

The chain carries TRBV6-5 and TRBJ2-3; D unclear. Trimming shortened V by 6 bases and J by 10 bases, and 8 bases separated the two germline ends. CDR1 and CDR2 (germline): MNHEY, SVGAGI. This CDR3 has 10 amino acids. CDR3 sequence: CASSQRPQYF. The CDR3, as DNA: TGTGCCAGCAGCCAAAGACCGCAGTATTTT.

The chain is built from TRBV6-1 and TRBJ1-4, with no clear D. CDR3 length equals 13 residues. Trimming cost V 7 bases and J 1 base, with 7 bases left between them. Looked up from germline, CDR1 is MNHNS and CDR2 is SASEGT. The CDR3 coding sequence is TGTGCCAGCACAACACAAACTAATGAAAAACTGTTTTTT. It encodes CASTTQTNEKLFF.

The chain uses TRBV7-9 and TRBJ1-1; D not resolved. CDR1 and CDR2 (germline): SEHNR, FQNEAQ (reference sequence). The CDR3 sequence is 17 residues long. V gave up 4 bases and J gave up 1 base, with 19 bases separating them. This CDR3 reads CASSSPNRLVENTEAFF. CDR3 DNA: TGTGCCAGCAGCTCCCCCAACCGACTCGTCGAGAACACTGAAGCTTTCTTT.

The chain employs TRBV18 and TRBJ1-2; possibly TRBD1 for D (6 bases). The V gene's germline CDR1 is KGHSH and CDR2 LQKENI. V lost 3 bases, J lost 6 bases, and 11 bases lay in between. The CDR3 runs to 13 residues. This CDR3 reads CASSPEQGHGYTF. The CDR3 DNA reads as TGTGCCAGCTCACCGGAACAGGGTCATGGCTACACCTTC.

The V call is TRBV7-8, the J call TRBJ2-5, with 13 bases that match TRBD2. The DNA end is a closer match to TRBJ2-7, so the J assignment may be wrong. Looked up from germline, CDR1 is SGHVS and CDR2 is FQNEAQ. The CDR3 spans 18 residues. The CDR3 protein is CASSLDSLAGGLAYEQYF. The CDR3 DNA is TGTGCCAGCAGCTTAGACTCACTAGCGGGAGGGCTTGCCTACGAGCAGTACTTC.

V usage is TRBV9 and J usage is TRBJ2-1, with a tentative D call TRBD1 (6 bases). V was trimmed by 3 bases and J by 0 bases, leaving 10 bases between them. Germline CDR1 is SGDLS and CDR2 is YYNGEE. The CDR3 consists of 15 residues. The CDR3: CASSADRSSYNEQFF. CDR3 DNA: TGTGCCAGCAGCGCCGACAGGAGCTCCTACAATGAGCAGTTCTTC. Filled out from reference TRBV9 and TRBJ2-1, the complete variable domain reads DSGVTQTPKHLITATGQRVTLRCSPRSGDLSVYWYQQSLDQGLQFLIQYYNGEERAKGNILERFSAQQFPDLHSELNLSSLELGDSALYFCASSADRSSYNEQFFGPGTRLTVL.

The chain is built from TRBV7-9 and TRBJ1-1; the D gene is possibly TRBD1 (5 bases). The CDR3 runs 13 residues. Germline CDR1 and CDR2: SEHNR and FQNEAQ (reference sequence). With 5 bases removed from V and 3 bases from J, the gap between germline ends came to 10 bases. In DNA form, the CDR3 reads TGTGCCAGCAGCCTCGACAGAGACACTGAAGCTTTCTTT. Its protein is CASSLDRDTEAFF.

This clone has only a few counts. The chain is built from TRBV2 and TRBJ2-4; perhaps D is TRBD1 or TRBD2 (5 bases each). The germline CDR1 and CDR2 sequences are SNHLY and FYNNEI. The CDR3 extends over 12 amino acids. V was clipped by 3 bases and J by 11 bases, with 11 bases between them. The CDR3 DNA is TGTGCCAGCAGTGACGTCGGGGCTCTTCAGTACTTC. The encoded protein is CASSDVGALQYF.

The CDR3 is CAIGLDTQYF. The CDR3 bases are TGTGCCATCGGACTGGATACGCAGTATTTT. The rearrangement joins TRBV10-3 to TRBJ2-3; the D gene is possibly TRBD2 (5 bases). CDR1 is ENHRY, CDR2 SYGVKD, per germline. This CDR3 region has 10 residues. Trimming pared 8 bases from V and 6 bases from J, leaving 6 bases between.

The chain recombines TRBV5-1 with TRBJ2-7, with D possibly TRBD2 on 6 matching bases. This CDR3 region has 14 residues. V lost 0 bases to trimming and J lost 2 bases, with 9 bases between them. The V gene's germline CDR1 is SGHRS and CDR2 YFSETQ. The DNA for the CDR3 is TGCGCCAGCAGCTTGGTTAGCGGAGCCTACGAGCAGTACTTC. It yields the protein CASSLVSGAYEQYF.

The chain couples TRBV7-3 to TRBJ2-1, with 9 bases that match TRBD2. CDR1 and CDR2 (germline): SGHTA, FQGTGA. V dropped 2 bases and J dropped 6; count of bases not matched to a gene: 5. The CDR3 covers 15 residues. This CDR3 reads CASSLRGRALNEQFF. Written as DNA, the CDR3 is TGTGCCAGCAGCTTACGCGGGAGGGCCCTCAATGAGCAGTTCTTC.

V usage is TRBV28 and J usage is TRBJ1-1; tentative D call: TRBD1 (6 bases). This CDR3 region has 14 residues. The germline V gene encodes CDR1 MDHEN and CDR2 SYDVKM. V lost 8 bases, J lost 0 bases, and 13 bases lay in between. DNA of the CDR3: TGTGCCAGCGGACGGCAGGGGATGAACACTGAAGCTTTCTTT. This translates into CASGRQGMNTEAFF. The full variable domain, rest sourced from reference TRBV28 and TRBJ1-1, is DVKVTQSSRYLVKRTGEKVFLECVQDMDHENMFWYRQDPGLGLRLIYFSYDVKMKEKGDIPEGYSVSREKKERFSLILESASTNQTSMYLCASGRQGMNTEAFFGQGTRLTVV.

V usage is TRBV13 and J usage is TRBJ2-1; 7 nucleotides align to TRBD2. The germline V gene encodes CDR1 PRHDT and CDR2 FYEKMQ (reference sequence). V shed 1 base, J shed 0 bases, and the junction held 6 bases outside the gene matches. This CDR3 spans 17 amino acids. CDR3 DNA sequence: TGTGCCAGCAGCTTAGTTGGCGGGGGAAGCTCCTACAATGAGCAGTTCTTC. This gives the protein CASSLVGGGSSYNEQFF.

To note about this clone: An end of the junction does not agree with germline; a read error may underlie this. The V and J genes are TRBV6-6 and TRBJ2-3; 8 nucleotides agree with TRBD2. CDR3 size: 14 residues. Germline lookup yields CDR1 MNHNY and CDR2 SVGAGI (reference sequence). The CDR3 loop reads CASTYAGGTDTQYF. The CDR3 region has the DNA TGTGCCAGCACTTACGCGGGAGGAACAGATACGCAGTATTTT.

The DNA of the CDR3 is TGCGCCAGCAGCTCCCTTAGGACTAGCGGGTTTTACAATGAGCAGTTCTTC. The encoded protein is CASSSLRTSGFYNEQFF. The V call is TRBV5-1, the J call TRBJ2-1, with 11 bases aligning to TRBD2. Germline V gene data show CDR1 as SGHRS and CDR2 as YFSETQ. This CDR3 has 17 residues. V lost 3 bases, J lost 4 bases, and 9 bases stayed unmatched.

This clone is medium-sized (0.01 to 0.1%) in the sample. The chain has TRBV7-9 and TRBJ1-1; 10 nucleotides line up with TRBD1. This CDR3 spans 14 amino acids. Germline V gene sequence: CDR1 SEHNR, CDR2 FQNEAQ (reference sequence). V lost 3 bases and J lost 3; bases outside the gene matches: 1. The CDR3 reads CASSLTGGYTEAFF. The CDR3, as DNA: TGTGCCAGCAGCTTGACAGGGGGCTACACTGAAGCTTTCTTT. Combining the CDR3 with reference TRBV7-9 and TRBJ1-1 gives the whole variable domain DTGVSQNPRHKITKRGQNVTFRCDPISEHNRLYWYRQTLGQGPEFLTYFQNEAQLEKSRLLSDRFSAERPKGSFSTLEIQRTEQGDSAMYLCASSLTGGYTEAFFGQGTRLTVV.

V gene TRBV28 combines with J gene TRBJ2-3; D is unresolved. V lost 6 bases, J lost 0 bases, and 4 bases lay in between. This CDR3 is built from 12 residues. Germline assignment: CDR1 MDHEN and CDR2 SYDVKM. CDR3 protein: CASSTSTDTQYF. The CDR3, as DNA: TGTGCCAGCAGCACTAGCACAGATACGCAGTATTTT.

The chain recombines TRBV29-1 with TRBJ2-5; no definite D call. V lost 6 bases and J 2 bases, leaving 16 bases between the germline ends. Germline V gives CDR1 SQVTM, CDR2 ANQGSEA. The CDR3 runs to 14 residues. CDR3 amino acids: CSVDGQAVQETQYF. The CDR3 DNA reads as TGCAGCGTAGACGGGCAGGCGGTTCAAGAGACCCAGTACTTC.

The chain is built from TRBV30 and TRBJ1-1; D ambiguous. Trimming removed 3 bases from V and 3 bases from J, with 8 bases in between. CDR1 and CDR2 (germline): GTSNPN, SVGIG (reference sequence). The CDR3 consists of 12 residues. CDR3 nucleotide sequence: TGTGCCTGGAGAATTTTGGACACTGAAGCTTTCTTT. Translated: CAWRILDTEAFF.